A single T cell receptor (beta chain) is shown here with its context. What it binds is not known. Reverse transcription of about 0.5 to 1 ug RNA used random hexamers. The CDR3 of TCR beta was amplified by immunoSEQ multiplex PCR across 54 Vbeta and 13 Jbeta. One entry per CDR3 protein, called by TCRdb with MiXCR from the immunoSEQ multiplex PCR reads. The sample shows 55,000 to 80,000 distinct CDR3 sequences, around 93% of them seen only once. Negative isolation yielded the CD8+ and CD4+ T cells, while FACS enriched the TEMRA cells. The data originate from a study of CD8 T cells in Susac syndrome. Whole-study context: When blood was collected, patients with Susac syndrome were therapy-naive, were taking corticosteroids, or were receiving intravenous immunoglobulin alone.

Study-wide results and caveats: Clonal expansion was not seen in any Susac syndrome CD4+ T cell repertoire.

The germline CDR1 and CDR2 sequences are SNHLY and FYNNEI. Trimming removed 3 bases from V and 4 bases from J, with 12 bases in between. This CDR3 has 14 residues. This receptor was obtained from a human donor with Susac syndrome. Sequenced input: CD4+ T cells from PBMCs. This chain uses TRBV2 with TRBJ2-5; maybe TRBD1 (5 bases). The CDR3 coding sequence is TGTGCCAGCAGTGAGCAGGGATGGGTAGAGACCCAGTACTTC. Protein product: CASSEQGWVETQYF.